This is a list of T cell receptor beta chains from one sample in a study of blood T cell repertoires in COVID-19. This table comes from immunoSEQ multiplex PCR, and its TCRdb copy is limited to in-frame clones, with some not included. The sample yields 40,000 to 55,000 clones, roughly 80% seen once. Sequencing was done on a sample of peripheral blood. These receptors all come from a human donor with acute or convalescent COVID-19. The donor label of this sample is uncertain. The CDR3 runs from the conserved cysteine through the conserved F or W. The D gene is left open where the match is weak. Clone size appears in some rows only: once, few, many, or a class for an expanded clone.

size	V	J	D	CDR3	DNA
.	TRBV28	TRBJ1-3	.	CASSFSPSRAVAYSGNTIYF	TGTGCCAGCAGTTTTTCCCCCAGCAGGGCGGTAGCCTACTCTGGAAACACCATATATTTT
few	TRBV7-2	TRBJ2-7	TRBD2	CASSTTPLAGGYEQYF	TGTGCCAGCAGCACGACACCTTTAGCGGGGGGATACGAGCAGTACTTC
.	TRBV19	TRBJ1-6	.	CASSISGVGSPLHF	TGTGCCAGTAGTATCTCAGGGGTCGGTTCACCCCTCCACTTT
few	TRBV28	TRBJ1-4	TRBD1	CASSLTGRDNEKLFF	TGTGCCAGCAGCTTGACAGGGCGGGATAATGAAAAACTGTTTTTT
.	TRBV19	TRBJ1-2	.	CASRETVLTSYGYTF	TGTGCCAGTAGAGAAACGGTCCTCACTAGTTATGGCTACACCTTC
.	TRBV3-1/TRBV3-2	TRBJ1-6	.	CASSQRNRVSPLHF	TGTGCCAGCAGCCAGAGAAACAGGGTTTCACCCCTCCACTTT
.	TRBV29-1	TRBJ2-7	.	CSVDGDILNEQYF	TGCAGCGTTGATGGGGACATCCTCAACGAGCAGTACTTC
.	TRBV19	TRBJ1-4	.	CASTEGRIDEKLFF	TGTGCCAGTACGGAGGGGCGCATAGATGAAAAACTGTTTTTT
.	TRBV11-3	TRBJ2-1	TRBD2	CASSIGTSGGNNEQFF	TGTGCCAGCAGCATCGGAACTAGCGGGGGTAACAATGAGCAGTTCTTC
once	TRBV5-1	TRBJ2-7	TRBD2	CASSGTSGRAYEQYF	TGCGCCAGCAGCGGAACTAGCGGGAGAGCCTACGAGCAGTACTTC
few	TRBV6-1	TRBJ1-2	.	CASSINGGESYGYTF	TGTGCCAGCAGTATCAACGGAGGAGAAAGCTATGGCTACACCTTC
.	TRBV5-1	TRBJ2-1	.	CASSLAGESYNEQFF	TGCGCCAGCAGCTTAGCAGGGGAAAGCTACAATGAGCAGTTCTTC
.	TRBV5-1	TRBJ2-2	TRBD1	CATVIDPGGSGELFF	TGCGCCACCGTTATAGACCCAGGGGGCTCCGGGGAGCTGTTTTTT
.	TRBV7-2	TRBJ2-5	TRBD1	CASSFQGANGETQYF	TGTGCCAGCAGCTTTCAGGGGGCAAATGGGGAGACCCAGTACTTC
few	TRBV6-5	TRBJ1-1	TRBD1	CASRDRGQGEAFF	TGTGCCAGCCGAGACAGGGGGCAGGGTGAAGCTTTCTTT
.	TRBV11-3	TRBJ2-7	.	CASSLHMAPSYEQYF	TGTGCCAGCAGCTTGCATATGGCACCTTCCTACGAGCAGTACTTC
.	TRBV11-2	TRBJ1-6	.	CASSGQTGGSPLHF	TGTGCCAGCAGCGGACAGACCGGAGGTTCACCCCTCCACTTT
.	TRBV5-6	TRBJ1-1	TRBD1	CASSLDRGITEAFF	TGTGCCAGCAGCTTGGACAGGGGGATCACTGAAGCTTTCTTT
.	TRBV5-5	TRBJ1-2	.	CASSLETGYGYTF	TGTGCCAGCAGCTTGGAAACGGGCTATGGCTACACCTTC
.	TRBV11-3	TRBJ1-1	.	CASSKDRSLNTEAFF	TGTGCCAGCAGCAAGGACAGATCCTTGAACACTGAAGCTTTCTTT
once	TRBV4-1	TRBJ1-1	.	CASSQEGSGNTEAFF	TGCGCCAGCAGCCAAGAGGGTTCAGGGAACACTGAAGCTTTCTTT
.	TRBV28	TRBJ1-2	TRBD1	CASSGTGSYGYTF	TGTGCCAGCTCCGGGACAGGGTCCTATGGCTACACCTTC
.	TRBV15	TRBJ1-2	.	CATSGTGFNYGYTF	TGTGCCACCAGCGGCACAGGGTTTAACTATGGCTACACCTTC
.	TRBV28	TRBJ1-2	.	CASSLSEQGGGYTF	TGTGCCAGCAGTTTAAGCGAACAGGGTGGGGGCTACACCTTC
.	TRBV7-2	TRBJ2-3	TRBD2	CASSPGLAGLSTDTQYF	TGTGCCAGCAGCCCGGGACTAGCGGGTCTTAGCACAGATACGCAGTATTTT
.	TRBV29-1	TRBJ2-1	TRBD2	CSVGLAGSKGYNEQFF	TGCAGCGTGGGACTAGCGGGATCAAAGGGCTACAATGAGCAGTTCTTC
.	TRBV9	TRBJ1-1	.	CASSDGLFNTEAFF	TGTGCCAGCAGCGATGGACTCTTTAACACTGAAGCTTTCTTT
.	TRBV30	TRBJ2-2	.	CAWSPKSRAGELFF	TGTGCCTGGAGCCCAAAATCGAGGGCCGGGGAGCTGTTTTTT
.	TRBV10-3	TRBJ1-2	TRBD1	CAISSGGDYGYTF	TGTGCCATCAGTTCAGGGGGCGACTATGGCTACACCTTC
.	TRBV24-1	TRBJ1-5	.	CAPVEDKYNQPQHF	TGTGCCCCTGTCGAGGACAAATACAATCAGCCCCAGCATTTT
.	TRBV19	TRBJ1-5	.	CASRGAVNQPQHF	TGTGCCAGTAGAGGAGCAGTCAATCAGCCCCAGCATTTT
.	TRBV4-2	TRBJ2-1	.	CASSQDTSSYNEQFF	TGTGCCAGCAGCCAGGACACGAGCTCCTACAATGAGCAGTTCTTC
.	TRBV2	TRBJ1-1	TRBD1	CASRASGGKIEAFF	TGTGCCAGCAGAGCCTCAGGGGGGAAGATTGAAGCTTTCTTT
once	TRBV6-6	TRBJ1-3	TRBD1	CASSYGTGPSGNTIYF	TGTGCCAGCAGTTACGGGACAGGCCCCTCTGGAAACACCATATATTTT
.	TRBV7-9	TRBJ1-1	.	CASSLGGGAEAFF	TGTGCCAGCAGCTTAGGAGGGGGGGCTGAAGCTTTCTTT
.	TRBV7-2	TRBJ2-1	TRBD2	CASSSRLAPNNEQFF	TGTGCCAGCAGCTCGCGACTAGCGCCGAACAATGAGCAGTTCTTC
.	TRBV24-1	TRBJ2-5	.	CATSEAGQETQYF	TGTGCCACCAGTGAAGCCGGGCAAGAGACCCAGTACTTC
.	TRBV7-8	TRBJ2-1	.	CASSTGPAGSYNEQFF	TGTGCCAGCAGTACCGGCCCGGCGGGCTCCTACAATGAGCAGTTCTTC
.	TRBV11-3	TRBJ1-2	.	CASREQGIDGYTF	TGTGCCAGCAGAGAACAGGGAATTGATGGCTACACCTTC
.	TRBV29-1	TRBJ1-6	.	CSVDTGGNSPLHF	TGCAGCGTTGACACCGGAGGTAATTCACCCCTCCACTTT
.	TRBV5-5	TRBJ1-5	TRBD1	CASSRGQDKGQPQHF	TGTGCCAGCAGCCGGGGACAGGATAAAGGTCAGCCCCAGCATTTT
.	TRBV5-8	TRBJ2-7	.	CASSHQGEASYEQYF	TGTGCCAGCAGCCACCAGGGGGAGGCCTCCTACGAGCAGTACTTC
.	TRBV7-9	TRBJ2-5	.	CASSPDQETQYF	TGTGCCAGCAGCCCCGACCAAGAGACCCAGTACTTC
.	TRBV4-3	TRBJ2-3	.	CASSQGMRYTDTQYF	TGCGCCAGCAGCCAAGGTATGAGGTACACAGATACGCAGTATTTT
.	TRBV4-1	TRBJ2-4	.	CASSQVGPGPGADQYF	TGCGCCAGCAGCCAAGTGGGTCCGGGGCCGGGAGCGGATCAGTACTTC
.	TRBV9	TRBJ2-7	TRBD2	CASSVASGSYEQYF	TGTGCCAGCAGCGTAGCTAGCGGCTCCTACGAGCAGTACTTC
.	TRBV9	TRBJ2-1	TRBD1	CASSDRTGSNEQFF	TGTGCCAGCAGCGACCGGACAGGGTCCAATGAGCAGTTCTTC
.	TRBV7-2	TRBJ2-7	TRBD2	CASSFYGRVEYEQYF	TGTGCCAGCAGCTTCTACGGGAGGGTGGAGTACGAGCAGTACTTC
few	TRBV25-1	TRBJ1-2	TRBD1	CASSEYGQGAYGYTF	TGTGCCAGCAGTGAATATGGACAGGGGGCTTATGGCTACACCTTC
.	TRBV19	TRBJ2-2	.	CASTRQVNTGELFF	TGTGCCAGTACCCGACAGGTGAACACCGGGGAGCTGTTTTTT
.	TRBV2	TRBJ2-1	.	CASSELLSGGTYNEQFF	TGTGCCAGCAGTGAACTTCTTTCCGGCGGTACCTACAATGAGCAGTTCTTC
.	TRBV6-5	TRBJ1-1	.	CASTLGGVSEAFF	TGTGCCAGCACCTTAGGGGGGGTCTCTGAAGCTTTCTTT
.	TRBV24-1	TRBJ2-6	TRBD2	CATSDPGLAGRSGANVLTF	TGTGCCACCAGTGATCCGGGACTAGCGGGACGATCTGGGGCCAACGTCCTGACTTTC
.	TRBV2	TRBJ1-2	.	CASGGGANYGYTF	TGTGCCAGCGGGGGAGGGGCTAACTATGGCTACACCTTC
.	TRBV14	TRBJ1-2	.	CASSQSTGPYSGYTF	TGTGCCAGCAGCCAATCGACGGGTCCCTATAGCGGCTACACCTTC
.	TRBV7-9	TRBJ2-1	TRBD2	CASSPSGAYNEQFF	TGTGCCAGCAGCCCTAGCGGGGCCTACAATGAGCAGTTCTTC
.	TRBV6-2/TRBV6-3	TRBJ2-5	.	CASSYGGRDQETQYF	TGTGCCAGCAGTTACGGTGGCAGGGACCAAGAGACCCAGTACTTC